This is a list of T cell receptor beta chains from one sample in a study of shared clonotypes between healthy human individuals. The method was immunoSEQ multiplex PCR; TCRdb's version includes in-frame clones alone and lacks a portion of them. The sample lists some 1.5 million clones; roughly 95% were seen once. Material: naive CD4+ T cells sorted from blood. The receptor source for this set is a man aged 25 to 40 in good health. Each CDR3 is given with its conserved first and last residue. Fields, in order: clone size, J gene, CDR3 length, D gene, V gene, CDR3 protein, CDR3 DNA. The D gene is left open where the match is weak. Only some rows state a clone size, as once, few, many or a class for expanded clones.

clone size: NA; J gene: TRBJ2-5; CDR3 length: 15; D gene: TRBD1; V gene: TRBV5-4; CDR3 protein: CASSLGGDRKETQYF; CDR3 DNA: TGTGCCAGCAGCTTGGGGGGGGACAGGAAAGAGACCCAGTACTTC
clone size: once; J gene: TRBJ2-3; CDR3 length: 13; D gene: NA; V gene: TRBV4-1; CDR3 protein: CASSPEEGRSQYF; CDR3 DNA: TGCGCCAGCAGCCCAGAGGAGGGTAGATCGCAGTATTTT
clone size: NA; J gene: TRBJ2-3; CDR3 length: 14; D gene: NA; V gene: TRBV11-3; CDR3 protein: CASSLSISTDTQYF; CDR3 DNA: TGTGCCAGCAGCTTAAGTATTAGCACAGATACGCAGTATTTT
clone size: NA; J gene: TRBJ2-7; CDR3 length: 16; D gene: TRBD2; V gene: TRBV13; CDR3 protein: CASSPRLAGVVYEQYF; CDR3 DNA: TGTGCCAGCAGCCCCAGACTAGCGGGAGTAGTATACGAGCAGTACTTC
clone size: few; J gene: TRBJ1-5; CDR3 length: 12; D gene: NA; V gene: TRBV19; CDR3 protein: CASSTTAQPQHF; CDR3 DNA: TGTGCCAGTAGTACCACCGCACAGCCCCAGCATTTT
clone size: NA; J gene: TRBJ2-7; CDR3 length: 15; D gene: NA; V gene: TRBV11-2; CDR3 protein: CASSPRLEPGYEQYF; CDR3 DNA: TGTGCCAGCAGCCCCCGGTTAGAGCCAGGGTACGAGCAGTACTTC
clone size: NA; J gene: TRBJ2-1; CDR3 length: 14; D gene: TRBD1; V gene: TRBV28; CDR3 protein: CATFQGASYNEQFF; CDR3 DNA: TGTGCCACGTTCCAGGGGGCCTCCTACAATGAGCAGTTCTTC
clone size: NA; J gene: TRBJ2-7; CDR3 length: 14; D gene: TRBD1; V gene: TRBV6-5; CDR3 protein: CASKMDRGGYEQYF; CDR3 DNA: TGTGCCAGTAAAATGGACAGGGGCGGCTACGAGCAGTACTTC
clone size: NA; J gene: TRBJ2-1; CDR3 length: 17; D gene: TRBD2; V gene: TRBV27; CDR3 protein: CASTSRLAGGLYNEQFF; CDR3 DNA: TGTGCCAGCACCTCCCGACTAGCGGGAGGTCTTTACAATGAGCAGTTCTTC
clone size: NA; J gene: TRBJ2-7; CDR3 length: 16; D gene: NA; V gene: TRBV2; CDR3 protein: CASSDRLGRASYEQYF; CDR3 DNA: TGTGCCAGCAGTGACAGGCTAGGCAGGGCCTCCTACGAGCAGTACTTC
clone size: NA; J gene: TRBJ1-1; CDR3 length: 14; D gene: NA; V gene: TRBV10-2; CDR3 protein: CASSESRLNTEAFF; CDR3 DNA: TGCGCCAGCAGTGAGAGTCGATTGAACACTGAAGCTTTCTTT
clone size: NA; J gene: TRBJ2-7; CDR3 length: 14; D gene: TRBD1; V gene: TRBV28; CDR3 protein: CASTSGTGYDEQYF; CDR3 DNA: TGTGCCAGCACCTCCGGGACAGGGTACGACGAGCAGTACTTC
clone size: NA; J gene: TRBJ1-4; CDR3 length: 14; D gene: TRBD1; V gene: TRBV5-4; CDR3 protein: CASSMGQGREKLFF; CDR3 DNA: TGTGCCAGCAGCATGGGACAGGGGCGGGAAAAACTGTTTTTT
clone size: NA; J gene: TRBJ2-7; CDR3 length: 15; D gene: TRBD1; V gene: TRBV10-3; CDR3 protein: CAISESGDRVSEQYF; CDR3 DNA: TGTGCCATCAGTGAGTCTGGGGACAGGGTTTCCGAGCAGTACTTC
clone size: once; J gene: TRBJ2-7; CDR3 length: 15; D gene: NA; V gene: TRBV7-2; CDR3 protein: CASSLAPQGYYEQYF; CDR3 DNA: TGTGCCAGCAGCTTAGCGCCGCAGGGATACTACGAGCAGTACTTC
clone size: once; J gene: TRBJ2-1; CDR3 length: 13; D gene: NA; V gene: TRBV15; CDR3 protein: CATSFRNYNEQFF; CDR3 DNA: TGTGCCACCAGCTTCCGAAACTACAATGAGCAGTTCTTC
clone size: NA; J gene: TRBJ2-7; CDR3 length: 15; D gene: TRBD2; V gene: TRBV5-4; CDR3 protein: CASSFGLAGGYEQYF; CDR3 DNA: TGTGCCAGCAGCTTTGGGCTAGCGGGGGGCTACGAGCAGTACTTC
clone size: NA; J gene: TRBJ1-1; CDR3 length: 15; D gene: NA; V gene: TRBV5-1; CDR3 protein: CASSLTDSSHGEAFF; CDR3 DNA: TGCGCCAGCAGCTTGACGGACAGCAGTCACGGTGAAGCTTTCTTT
clone size: NA; J gene: TRBJ2-6; CDR3 length: 19; D gene: NA; V gene: TRBV2; CDR3 protein: CASSESPGHSSSGANVLTF; CDR3 DNA: TGTGCCAGCAGTGAGAGTCCGGGACATTCCAGCTCTGGGGCCAACGTCCTGACTTTC
clone size: NA; J gene: TRBJ2-7; CDR3 length: 14; D gene: TRBD1; V gene: TRBV7-8; CDR3 protein: CASSVGQGAYEQYF; CDR3 DNA: TGTGCCAGCAGCGTGGGACAGGGGGCCTACGAGCAGTACTTC
clone size: once; J gene: TRBJ2-1; CDR3 length: 15; D gene: NA; V gene: TRBV5-4; CDR3 protein: CASSLDSSSYNEQFF; CDR3 DNA: TGTGCCAGCAGCCTCGACTCGAGCTCCTACAATGAGCAGTTCTTC
clone size: NA; J gene: TRBJ2-3; CDR3 length: 16; D gene: NA; V gene: TRBV10-1; CDR3 protein: CASSESWGPGTDTQYF; CDR3 DNA: TGCGCCAGCAGTGAGTCGTGGGGACCTGGCACAGATACGCAGTATTTT
clone size: NA; J gene: TRBJ2-5; CDR3 length: 15; D gene: TRBD1; V gene: TRBV11-3; CDR3 protein: CASSLGADREETQYF; CDR3 DNA: TGTGCCAGCAGCTTAGGAGCGGACAGGGAAGAGACCCAGTACTTC
clone size: NA; J gene: TRBJ1-5; CDR3 length: 15; D gene: NA; V gene: TRBV4-1; CDR3 protein: CASSHDPGPGQPQHF; CDR3 DNA: TGCGCCAGCAGCCACGACCCAGGGCCGGGTCAGCCCCAGCATTTT
clone size: NA; J gene: TRBJ2-1; CDR3 length: 16; D gene: TRBD2; V gene: TRBV18; CDR3 protein: CASSRISGSSYNEQFF; CDR3 DNA: TGTGCCAGCTCACGGATTAGCGGGAGCTCCTACAATGAGCAGTTCTTC